Below, one T cell receptor beta chain is given with its context. Its target is unknown. V dropped 1 base and J dropped 7 bases, with 11 bases sitting between them. In germline, CDR1 is SGHAT, CDR2 FQNNGV. The CDR3 has 14 amino acids. This entry is derived from a study of OX40 agonist ivuxolimab in advanced cancers. Study overall: Averaging about 60 years in age, with a range of about 23 to 85, the cohort was about 83% male. Patients with prior anti-PD-1, anti-PD-L1 or anti-CTLA-4 therapy were eligible; about 41% had some.

Libraries were prepared by immunoSEQ multiplex PCR; TCRdb keeps only in-frame clonotypes and omits some of them. The data show about 79,000 clones, around 85% seen once. General study points: At 0.1 to 3.0 mg/kg and by week 6, clonal expansion occurred in CD4+ and CD8+ blood T cells.

The input for sequencing was CD4+ or CD8+ T cells sorted from blood, taken in a trial of the OX40 agonist ivuxolimab. The receptor comes from an adult with an advanced solid tumor such as melanoma, head and neck, liver or kidney cancer. The J gene is TRBJ2-4, the V gene TRBV11-2; D tentatively reads TRBD1 or TRBD2 (5 bases each). CDR3 sequence: CASSLGVGTNIQYF. For the CDR3, the DNA is TGTGCCAGCAGCTTAGGTGTAGGGACGAACATTCAGTACTTC.